What follows are 22 T cell receptor beta chains derived from one specimen sequenced in a study of shared clonotypes between healthy human individuals. CD45RO-negative, CCR7-positively selected cells formed the naive CD8 fraction, excluding terminally differentiated effector memory CD45RA+ cells. Here immunoSEQ multiplex PCR was the method, and the copy in TCRdb shows in-frame clones only, minus some. The table shows around 2,100,000 clones, with approximately 95% occurring only once. Sequencing was done on a sample of naive CD8+ T cells sorted from blood. The receptors come from a man younger than 35 in good health.

The chain couples TRBV5-1 to TRBJ1-2, with 7 bases matching TRBD1. CDR3 length equals 14 residues. V gave up 4 bases and J gave up 5 bases; unmatched junction bases: 8. CDR1 is SGHRS, CDR2 YFSETQ, per germline. CDR3 DNA sequence: TGCGCCAGCAGCCTTACAGGGGCGGGGTATGGCTACACCTTC. Its protein is CASSLTGAGYGYTF.

This chain connects TRBV29-1 to TRBJ2-7, with D possibly TRBD1 on 6 matching bases. Per the germline V gene, CDR1 is SQVTM and CDR2 is ANQGSEA. CDR3 size: 14 residues. V lost 4 bases and J lost 6, with 19 bases in between. Written as DNA, the CDR3 is TGCAGCGTTGTACTTCCCGACAGGTCGGGCGAGCAGTACTTC. This encodes CSVVLPDRSGEQYF.

The chain is built from TRBV27 and TRBJ2-5; D might be TRBD1 or TRBD2, each matching 5 bases. Trimming shortened V by 5 bases and J by 5 bases, and 18 bases separated the two germline ends. Germline CDR1 is MNHEY and CDR2 is SMNVEV (reference sequence). This CDR3 region has 15 residues. CDR3 sequence (DNA): TGTGCCAGCAGTCTTCTCCAGGGAGATGGCGAGACCCAGTACTTC. Its protein product is CASSLLQGDGETQYF.

The CDR3 spells CASSLAVNYEQYF. The CDR3 DNA is TGTGCCAGCAGCTTGGCGGTGAACTACGAGCAGTACTTC. The chain employs TRBV7-2 and TRBJ2-7; D is ambiguous. Trimming left V 3 bases short and J 3 bases short, with 9 bases between. The CDR3 is 13 amino acids. Germline values: CDR1 SGHTA, CDR2 FQGNSA.

V gene TRBV27 combines with J gene TRBJ2-1, with 10 bases matching TRBD1. Trimming took 5 bases from V and 2 from J; bases not matched to a gene: 3. The length of the CDR3 is 15 residues. In germline, CDR1 is MNHEY, CDR2 SMNVEV (reference sequence). The CDR3 loop is CASSRGTGAYNEQFF. The CDR3 DNA reads TGTGCCAGCAGTCGGGGGACAGGGGCCTACAATGAGCAGTTCTTC.

V usage is TRBV14 and J usage is TRBJ2-5, with 7 nucleotides matching TRBD1. The CDR3 runs to 15 residues. J gave up 2 bases and V 1 base, and 4 bases lay outside the gene matches. Germline lookup yields CDR1 SGHDN and CDR2 FVKESK. The CDR3 DNA follows: TGTGCCAGCAGCCAAGTGGGCAGGGGGCAAGAGACCCAGTACTTC. Translating it yields CASSQVGRGQETQYF.

The genes are TRBV13 and TRBJ2-3; the D gene is possibly TRBD2 (6 bases). The ends were cut back, 8 bases at V and 6 bases at J, with 12 bases in the middle. Germline V gene data show CDR1 as PRHDT and CDR2 as FYEKMQ (reference sequence). The CDR3 consists of 12 residues. The CDR3 loop is CASSGGADTQYF. In DNA, the CDR3 is TGTGCCAGCTCCGGGGGAGCGGATACGCAGTATTTT.

The rearrangement links TRBV6-1 to TRBJ1-2; 8 positions match TRBD1. Germline V CDR1 and CDR2: MNHNS, SASEGT. This CDR3 has 18 amino acids. The V and J ends lost 4 bases and 0 bases, in that order; junction bases with no gene match: 13. The CDR3 spells CASSASPGQALANYGYTF. CDR3 coding DNA: TGTGCCAGCAGTGCATCTCCGGGACAGGCCTTAGCTAACTATGGCTACACCTTC.

The genes are TRBV5-6 and TRBJ1-2, with D possibly being TRBD1 (6 bases). V was shortened by 3 bases and J by 6 bases, with 12 bases between the two germline ends. CDR1 and CDR2 from the germline V gene are SGHDT and YYEEEE. This CDR3 comprises 13 residues. CDR3 region: CASSSTGLDGYTF. CDR3 sequence (DNA): TGTGCCAGCAGCTCCACAGGGCTGGATGGCTACACCTTC.

The rearrangement links TRBV4-1 to TRBJ2-7; D is uncertain. CDR1 and CDR2 (germline): MGHRA, YSYEKL. The length of the CDR3 is 15 residues. Between the trimmed V and J ends, which lost 6 bases and 5 bases, there was a span of 20 bases. This CDR3 is CASRDLGSNLDEQYF. In DNA form, the CDR3 reads TGCGCCAGCAGGGATCTGGGGTCGAATCTGGACGAGCAGTACTTC.

This rearrangement joins TRBV9 to TRBJ2-3, with 10 positions matching TRBD2. The length of the CDR3 is 15 residues. Trimming removed 3 bases from V and 4 bases from J; junction bases left unmatched: 5. Germline CDR1 SGDLS, CDR2 YYNGEE. CDR3 loop: CASSASGGVADTQYF. In nucleotides, the CDR3 is TGTGCCAGCAGCGCGAGCGGGGGGGTCGCAGATACGCAGTATTTT.

The V call is TRBV19, the J call TRBJ2-1, with a possible D match to TRBD1 (5 bases). CDR1 and CDR2 from the germline V gene are LNHDA and SQIVND (reference sequence). The CDR3 is 14 residues long. V was trimmed by 1 base and J by 2 bases, leaving 6 bases between them. The CDR3 spells CASSIGGTYNEQFF. The CDR3 nucleotides are TGTGCCAGTAGTATAGGGGGCACCTACAATGAGCAGTTCTTC.

The chain carries TRBV25-1 and TRBJ1-1, with TRBD1 as a possible D gene (6 bases). Looked up from germline, CDR1 is MGHDK and CDR2 is SYGVNS. The CDR3 is made up of 16 amino acids. V lost 3 bases, J lost 1 base, and 15 bases lay in between. Here the CDR3 DNA reads TGTGCCAGCAGTGACTATTCTACAGGGCCGAACACTGAAGCTTTCTTT. Translation gives CASSDYSTGPNTEAFF.

This chain uses TRBV6-1 with TRBJ2-5; TRBD1 might be the D (6 bases). Trimming removed 3 bases from V and 4 bases from J, with 18 bases in between. The CDR3 sequence is 16 residues long. Per the germline V gene, CDR1 is MNHNS and CDR2 is SASEGT. This CDR3 reads CASSDVDSSVGETQYF. DNA of the CDR3: TGTGCCAGCAGTGATGTGGACAGCAGCGTGGGAGAGACCCAGTACTTC.

The gene calls are TRBV4-1 and TRBJ1-6; tentative D call: TRBD1 (6 bases). V lost 1 base and J 5 bases, leaving 12 bases between the germline ends. CDR3 length equals 16 residues. CDR1 is MGHRA and CDR2 is YSYEKL in the germline V gene. CDR3 region: CASSQGGLQNNSPLHF. For the CDR3, the DNA is TGCGCCAGCAGCCAAGGGGGGCTGCAAAATAATTCACCCCTCCACTTT.

This chain connects TRBV30 to TRBJ1-5; D ambiguous. The germline CDR1 and CDR2 sequences are GTSNPN and SVGIG (reference sequence). The CDR3 sequence is 12 residues long. Trimming took 3 bases from V and 5 from J, leaving 8 bases between them. The CDR3 loop is CAWSPQDQPQHF. Here the CDR3 DNA reads TGTGCCTGGAGCCCCCAGGATCAGCCCCAGCATTTT. Complete variable domain (other parts from reference TRBV30 and TRBJ1-5): SQTIHQWPATLVQPVGSPLSLECTVEGTSNPNLYWYRQAAGRGLQLLFYSVGIGQISSEVPQNLSASRPQDRQFILSSKKLLLSDSGFYLCAWSPQDQPQHFGDGTRLSIL.

On this clone itself: Distinct nucleotide sequences in the sample also encode this CDR3. The J gene is TRBJ2-2, the V gene TRBV28; no definite D call. V was trimmed by 3 bases and J by 7 bases, leaving 9 bases between them. The CDR3 runs to 13 residues. From germline, CDR1 is MDHEN and CDR2 SYDVKM. The CDR3 loop reads CASSFRVGGELFF. The CDR3 nucleotides read TGTGCCAGCAGTTTTCGGGTTGGCGGGGAGCTGTTTTTT.

The chain employs TRBV10-3 and TRBJ1-5, with TRBD1 identical over 8 bases. This CDR3 has 14 amino acids. In germline, CDR1 is ENHRY, CDR2 SYGVKD. The trim removed 8 bases at V and 2 bases at J, leaving 5 bases unmatched. CDR3 region: CAIGDRGGNQPQHF. The CDR3 DNA follows: TGTGCCATCGGAGACAGGGGCGGCAATCAGCCCCAGCATTTT.

In DNA, the CDR3 is TGTGCCAGCAGCCCTGGGGCTGGCAATGAGCAGTTCTTC. Amino acid sequence: CASSPGAGNEQFF. J is TRBJ2-1 and V is TRBV7-9; the D gene is possibly TRBD1 (5 bases). From germline, CDR1 is SEHNR and CDR2 FQNEAQ (reference sequence). V was clipped by 5 bases and J by 6 bases, with 11 bases between them. This CDR3 has 13 residues.

The chain employs TRBV9 and TRBJ2-3, with 9 bases matching TRBD2. This CDR3 region has 15 residues. Germline loops: CDR1 SGDLS, CDR2 YYNGEE. V gave up 3 bases and J gave up 3 bases; unmatched junction bases: 5. CDR3 nucleotide sequence: TGTGCCAGCAGCGCCCATCTAGCGGGGACAGATACGCAGTATTTT. The encoded protein is CASSAHLAGTDTQYF.

The rearrangement links TRBV5-1 to TRBJ1-2; 10 bases map to TRBD1. CDR1 SGHRS and CDR2 YFSETQ come from the germline V gene. After removal of 1 base from V and 3 bases from J, the junction contained 9 bases not matched to a gene. The CDR3 length is 17 residues. The CDR3 reads CASSLPPGDRGHYGYTF. In nucleotides, the CDR3 is TGCGCCAGCAGCTTGCCCCCCGGGGACAGGGGTCACTATGGCTACACCTTC. Using reference TRBV5-1 and TRBJ1-2 for the parts outside the CDR3, the full variable domain is KAGVTQTPRYLIKTRGQQVTLSCSPISGHRSVSWYQQTPGQGLQFLFEYFSETQRNKGNFPGRFSGRQFSNSRSEMNVSTLELGDSALYLCASSLPPGDRGHYGYTFGSGTRLTVV.

The rearrangement links TRBV5-1 to TRBJ2-3; D uncertain. The germline V and J ends were trimmed by 4 bases and 2 bases, with 8 bases remaining between them. Looked up from germline, CDR1 is SGHRS and CDR2 is YFSETQ. This CDR3 region has 13 residues. CDR3 DNA sequence: TGCGCCAGCAGCCGAGCCGACACAGATACGCAGTATTTT. This translates into CASSRADTDTQYF.